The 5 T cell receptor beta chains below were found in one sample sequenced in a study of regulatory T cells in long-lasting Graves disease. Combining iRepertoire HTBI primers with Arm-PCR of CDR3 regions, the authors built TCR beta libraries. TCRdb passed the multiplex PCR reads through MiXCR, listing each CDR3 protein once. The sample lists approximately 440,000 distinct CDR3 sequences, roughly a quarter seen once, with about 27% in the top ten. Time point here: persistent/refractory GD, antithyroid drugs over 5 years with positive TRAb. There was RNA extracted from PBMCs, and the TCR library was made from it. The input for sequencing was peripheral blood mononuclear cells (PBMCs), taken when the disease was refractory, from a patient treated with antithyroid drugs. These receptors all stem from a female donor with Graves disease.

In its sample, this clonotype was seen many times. CDR3 DNA: TGTGCCAGCAGTGAAATTGTGACTAGCAGCGAATACGAGCAGTACTTC. Its protein product is CASSEIVTSSEYEQYF. V usage is TRBV6-1 and J usage is TRBJ2-7, with 7 bases identical to TRBD2. The CDR3 is made up of 16 amino acids. The germline CDR1 and CDR2 sequences are MNHNS and SASEGT. J lost 4 bases, V lost 2 bases, and 11 bases had no gene match.

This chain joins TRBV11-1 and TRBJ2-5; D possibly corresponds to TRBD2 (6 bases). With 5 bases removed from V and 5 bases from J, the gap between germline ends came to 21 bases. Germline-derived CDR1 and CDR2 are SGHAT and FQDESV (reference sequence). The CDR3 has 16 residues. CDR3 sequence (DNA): TGTGCCAGCAGCCCCGCGGGGTCTAGTGTTCCGGAGACCCAGTACTTC. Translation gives CASSPAGSSVPETQYF. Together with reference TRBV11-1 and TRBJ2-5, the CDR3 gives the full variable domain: EAEVAQSPRYKITEKSQAVAFWCDPISGHATLYWYRQILGQGPELLVQFQDESVVDDSQLPKDRFSAERLKGVDSTLKIQPAELGDSAMYLCASSPAGSSVPETQYFGPGTRLLVL.

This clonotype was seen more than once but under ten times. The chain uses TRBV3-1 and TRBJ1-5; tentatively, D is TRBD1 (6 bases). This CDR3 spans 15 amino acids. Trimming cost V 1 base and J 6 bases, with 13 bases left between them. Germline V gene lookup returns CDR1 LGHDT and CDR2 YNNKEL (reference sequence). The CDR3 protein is CASSQGGAYGQPQHF. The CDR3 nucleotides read TGTGCCAGCAGCCAAGGGGGGGCGTATGGTCAGCCCCAGCATTTT.

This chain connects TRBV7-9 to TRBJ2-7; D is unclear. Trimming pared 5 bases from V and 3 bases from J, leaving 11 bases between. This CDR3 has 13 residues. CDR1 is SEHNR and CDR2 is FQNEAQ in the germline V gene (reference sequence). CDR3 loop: CASSGANFYEQYF. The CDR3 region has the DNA TGTGCCAGCAGCGGAGCAAATTTCTACGAGCAGTACTTC.

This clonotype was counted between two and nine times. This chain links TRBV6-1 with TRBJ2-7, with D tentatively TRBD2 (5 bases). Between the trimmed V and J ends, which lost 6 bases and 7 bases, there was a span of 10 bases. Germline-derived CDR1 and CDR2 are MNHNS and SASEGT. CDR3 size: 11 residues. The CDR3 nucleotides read TGTGCCAGCAGCGGGCCGGGGGAGCAGTACTTC. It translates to CASSGPGEQYF.